The clone carrying this T cell receptor (beta chain) was observed many times. This sample is drawn from a study of radiation and T cells in renal cell carcinoma. Described treatment: treatment-naive control, cytoreductive nephrectomy. CDR1 is SEHNR, CDR2 FQNEAQ, per germline (reference sequence). The CDR3 contains 16 residues. The V segment lost 3 bases and the J segment 0 bases; nucleotides outside the gene matches: 1. Method: immunoSEQ multiplex PCR; TCRdb's copy keeps in-frame clones and lacks some. The table includes more than 15,000 clones, around 63% detected once. This sequence joins TRBV7-9 and TRBJ2-3, with 12 bases fitting TRBD2. The source material was tumor tissue, sampled from a patient whose treatment was nephrectomy without radiotherapy. This sequence originates from a man aged 45 to 65 with renal cell carcinoma. CDR3 amino acids: CASSFLAGGSTDTQYF. DNA for the CDR3: TGTGCCAGCAGCTTCCTAGCGGGAGGGAGCACAGATACGCAGTATTTT.